This TCR beta chain comes out of a study of somatic mutations in cytotoxic T cells in rheumatoid arthritis. This table comes from immunoSEQ multiplex PCR, and its TCRdb copy is limited to in-frame clones, with some not included. The table records roughly 32,000 clones, roughly four fifths of them present only once. Germline V CDR1 and CDR2: ENHRY, SYGVKD. Trimming took 0 bases from V and 3 from J, leaving 15 bases between them. This CDR3 comprises 16 residues. The chain combines TRBV10-3 with TRBJ2-7; D possibly uses TRBD1 or TRBD2 (6 bases each). This sequence was found in an adult with rheumatoid arthritis. Sequenced sample: CD8+ T cells sorted from blood. CDR3: CAISESDSGWDYEQYF. For the CDR3, the DNA is TGTGCCATCAGTGAGTCGGACAGCGGGTGGGACTACGAGCAGTACTTC.